The 28 T cell receptor beta chains below all came from one sample that was sequenced in a study of blood T cell repertoires in COVID-19. Using immunoSEQ multiplex PCR, the repertoire was profiled, and TCRdb retains in-frame clones only, with some absent. The sample comprises 78,000 or so clones, 75% to 85% of which are singletons, and 6% to 7% rests with the top ten. The sample taken for sequencing was peripheral blood. These TCRs come from a woman aged 60 to 75 with acute or convalescent COVID-19.

The sample holds one count of this clone. The chain recombines TRBV7-9 with TRBJ2-7, with TRBD1 matching 9 bases. Germline CDR1 reads SEHNR; CDR2 reads FQNEAQ (reference sequence). The trim removed 4 bases at V and 4 bases at J, leaving 5 bases unmatched. There are 14 residues in the CDR3. The CDR3 spells CASSSGTGLYEQYF. The CDR3 DNA follows: TGTGCCAGCAGCTCCGGGACAGGGCTATACGAGCAGTACTTC.

The V gene is TRBV2, the J gene TRBJ1-2; possibly TRBD1 for D (5 bases). The CDR3 contains 14 residues. Trimming shortened V by 6 bases and J by 8 bases, and 19 bases separated the two germline ends. Germline CDR1 and CDR2: SNHLY and FYNNEI. CDR3 DNA: TGTGCCAGCAGCCGCAGCGCAGGGCTGAGCGGCTACACCTTC. Its translation: CASSRSAGLSGYTF.

The J gene is TRBJ1-2, the V gene TRBV20-1, with no clear D. Germline lookup yields CDR1 DFQATT and CDR2 SNEGSKA (reference sequence). Between the trimmed V and J ends, which lost 3 bases and 0 bases, there was a span of 8 bases. This CDR3 has 13 amino acids. CDR3 in amino acids: CSASTETNYGYTF. The CDR3 DNA sequence: TGCAGTGCTAGTACAGAGACTAACTATGGCTACACCTTC.

This chain uses TRBV5-1 with TRBJ2-4; D gene unclear. Germline V gene lookup returns CDR1 SGHRS and CDR2 YFSETQ. This CDR3 is built from 15 residues. The V end lost 0 bases, the J end lost 6 bases, and 13 bases lay between the germline ends. CDR3 sequence (DNA): TGCGCCAGCAGCTTGGGGCCGGAGCCCATAAACATTCAGTACTTC. This codes for CASSLGPEPINIQYF.

DNA for the CDR3: TGTGCCAGCAGCGGGACACCCATGAACACTGAAGCTTTCTTT. Its translation: CASSGTPMNTEAFF. V gene TRBV6-5 combines with J gene TRBJ1-1; tentative D call: TRBD1 (6 bases). Per the germline V gene, CDR1 is MNHEY and CDR2 is SVGAGI. V was trimmed by 6 bases and J by 0 bases, leaving 11 bases between them. The CDR3 sequence is 14 residues long.

The CDR3 nucleotides are TGTGCCACCAGTAGCCGGGACAGGGGCTACGAGCAGTACTTC. Its protein product is CATSSRDRGYEQYF. This chain connects TRBV24-1 to TRBJ2-7; 10 bases line up with TRBD1. The CDR3 runs to 14 residues. The germline CDR1 and CDR2 sequences are KGHDR and SFDVKD. J was trimmed by 3 bases and V by 6 bases; bases with no gene match: 4.

The gene calls are TRBV14 and TRBJ1-4, with D unresolved. The V gene lost 2 bases and the J gene lost 1 base, with 5 bases spanning the gap. The V gene's germline CDR1 is SGHDN and CDR2 FVKESK. The CDR3 sequence is 14 residues long. The CDR3 region is CASSQQITNEKLFF. CDR3 nucleotides: TGTGCCAGCAGCCAACAGATAACTAATGAAAAACTGTTTTTT. The whole variable domain, filled in from reference TRBV14 and TRBJ1-4, reads EAGVTQFPSHSVIEKGQTVTLRCDPISGHDNLYWYRRVMGKEIKFLLHFVKESKQDESGMPNNRFLAERTGGTYSTLKVQPAELEDSGVYFCASSQQITNEKLFFGSGTQLSVL.

This clone was observed a single time. CDR3 bases: TGTGCCAGTAGTCCTGGACAGCGCAATCAGCCCCAGCATTTT. Encoded protein: CASSPGQRNQPQHF. The chain carries TRBV19 and TRBJ1-5, with D possibly being TRBD1 (6 bases). CDR3 length: 14 amino acids. V lost 5 bases and J lost 2, with 10 bases in between. Germline V gene lookup returns CDR1 LNHDA and CDR2 SQIVND (reference sequence).

The chain carries TRBV19 and TRBJ1-3; D remains ambiguous. From germline, CDR1 is LNHDA and CDR2 SQIVND (reference sequence). Deletions cut 5 bases from V and 8 bases from J, with 19 bases between. This CDR3 spans 15 amino acids. The CDR3 nucleotides are TGTGCCAGTAGTTGGGGAGTGGAGCGAACGCACACCATATATTTT. Protein sequence: CASSWGVERTHTIYF.

The chain is built from TRBV10-3 and TRBJ1-5, with 7 bases matching TRBD1. The CDR3 sequence is 14 residues long. CDR1 and CDR2 (germline): ENHRY, SYGVKD. Trimming removed 2 bases from V and 2 bases from J; junction bases left unmatched: 0. The CDR3 spells CAISETGGNQPQHF. CDR3 DNA: TGTGCCATCAGTGAGACAGGGGGCAATCAGCCCCAGCATTTT.

V is TRBV5-1 and J is TRBJ1-4; D might be TRBD1 (6 bases). V was clipped by 1 base and J by 1 base, with 11 bases between them. Germline CDR1 SGHRS, CDR2 YFSETQ. This CDR3 region has 16 residues. The CDR3 nucleotides read TGCGCCAGCAGCTTGTCAGGGGAGTTAACTAATGAAAAACTGTTTTTT. Translated, it gives CASSLSGELTNEKLFF.

CDR3 nucleotide sequence: TGTGCCAGCAGTGCCCGTCTCGGGGGCGAGCAGTACTTC. Protein product: CASSARLGGEQYF. The gene calls are TRBV27 and TRBJ2-7, with D maybe TRBD2 (6 bases). V was trimmed by 5 bases and J by 6 bases, leaving 14 bases between them. Per germline, CDR1 MNHEY and CDR2 SMNVEV (reference sequence). This CDR3 contains 13 residues.

The chain couples TRBV5-6 to TRBJ1-1; TRBD1 agrees at 8 bases. The germline CDR1 and CDR2 sequences are SGHDT and YYEEEE. The J segment lost 4 bases and the V segment lost 4 bases, leaving 9 bases of the junction unmatched. This CDR3 spans 15 amino acids. Here the CDR3 DNA reads TGTGCCAGCAGCCTTACAGGGGGAATGGGCACTGAAGCTTTCTTT. This encodes CASSLTGGMGTEAFF. Using reference TRBV5-6 and TRBJ1-1 for the parts outside the CDR3, the full variable domain is DAGVTQSPTHLIKTRGQQVTLRCSPKSGHDTVSWYQQALGQGPQFIFQYYEEEERQRGNFPDRFSGHQFPNYSSELNVNALLLGDSALYLCASSLTGGMGTEAFFGQGTRLTVV.

A few counts support this clone. The CDR3 sequence is CASSPDGGAQTYEQYF. CDR3 nucleotides: TGCGCCAGCAGCCCCGACGGGGGGGCTCAGACCTACGAGCAGTACTTC. The rearrangement links TRBV5-1 to TRBJ2-7; TRBD2 aligns across 8 bases. Germline loops: CDR1 SGHRS, CDR2 YFSETQ. The J segment lost 2 bases and the V segment lost 4 bases, leaving 11 bases of the junction unmatched. The CDR3 has 16 residues.

This clone was observed a few times. The rearrangement links TRBV19 to TRBJ1-5, with 8 positions matching TRBD1. Germline V gives CDR1 LNHDA, CDR2 SQIVND (reference sequence). The CDR3 consists of 16 residues. After removal of 2 bases from V and 7 bases from J, the junction contained 10 bases not matched to a gene. In nucleotides, the CDR3 is TGTGCCAGTAGTATACCCCGGGACAGGTCGAGGCAGCCCCAGCATTTT. This sequence encodes CASSIPRDRSRQPQHF.

The chain recombines TRBV27 with TRBJ1-1; unclear D gene. V shed 4 bases and J shed 1 base, with 7 bases lying between them. CDR3 length: 13 residues. From germline, CDR1 is MNHEY and CDR2 SMNVEV (reference sequence). CDR3 protein: CASSWAANTEAFF. CDR3 nucleotides: TGTGCCAGCAGTTGGGCAGCGAACACTGAAGCTTTCTTT.

The chain combines TRBV5-5 with TRBJ2-5; 10 bases are a match to TRBD1. CDR3 length equals 15 residues. V lost 4 bases and J lost 7; bases outside the gene matches: 10. In germline, CDR1 is SGHKS, CDR2 YYEKEE (reference sequence). CDR3 protein: CASSRQGATEGTQYF. Here the CDR3 DNA reads TGTGCCAGCAGCCGACAGGGGGCCACCGAGGGGACCCAGTACTTC.

V and J are TRBV9 and TRBJ1-4; TRBD1 matches at 7 bases. The CDR3 covers 15 residues. Germline loops: CDR1 SGDLS, CDR2 YYNGEE. V shed 2 bases and J 3 bases; nucleotides not matched to a gene: 4. CDR3 sequence reads: CASSVAGTANEKLFF. The CDR3 region has the DNA TGTGCCAGCAGCGTTGCCGGGACAGCTAATGAAAAACTGTTTTTT.

The chain combines TRBV12-3 or TRBV12-4 with TRBJ1-4; no clear D. V was clipped by 3 bases and J by 5 bases, with 7 bases between them. CDR3 length: 13 residues. CDR3 sequence (DNA): TGTGCCAGCAGTTTTTCGGGGAATGAAAAACTGTTTTTT. As protein: CASSFSGNEKLFF.

This clone came up a few times. The chain recombines TRBV5-4 with TRBJ2-3, with a tentative D call TRBD1 (6 bases). V lost 1 base to trimming and J lost 3 bases, with 9 bases between them. The CDR3 sequence is 14 residues long. In germline, CDR1 is SGHNT, CDR2 YYREEE (reference sequence). The DNA for the CDR3 is TGTGCCAGCAGCTTGACCAGGGGAACAGATACGCAGTATTTT. Protein product: CASSLTRGTDTQYF.

The chain couples TRBV6-1 to TRBJ2-2, with a weak D call TRBD2 (5 bases). Trimming stripped 2 bases from V and 2 bases from J, with 15 bases between. The CDR3 spans 17 residues. Germline CDR1 and CDR2: MNHNS and SASEGT. CDR3 residues: CASSETRPIPNTGELFF. In DNA, the CDR3 is TGTGCCAGCAGTGAAACTAGACCCATCCCCAACACCGGGGAGCTGTTTTTT.

This sequence joins TRBV5-1 and TRBJ2-1, with D possibly matching TRBD2 (7 bases). The CDR3 loop spans 14 amino acids. Trimming took off 6 bases at V and 8 bases at J, with 18 bases between the two ends. Looked up from germline, CDR1 is SGHRS and CDR2 is YFSETQ. The CDR3 bases are TGCGCCAGCATGCGTAGGGGGGGCCTCGATGAGCAGTTCTTC. This sequence encodes CASMRRGGLDEQFF.

A few counts support this clone. The chain has TRBV7-9 and TRBJ1-2, with D possibly matching TRBD1 (6 bases). V lost 2 bases and J 2 bases, leaving 18 bases between the germline ends. Germline values: CDR1 SEHNR, CDR2 FQNEAQ (reference sequence). CDR3 length: 17 amino acids. CDR3 nucleotide sequence: TGTGCCAGCAGCTTAAAAAGTCGGACAGAAGTAAACTATGGCTACACCTTC. Translated, it gives CASSLKSRTEVNYGYTF.

The chain uses TRBV12-5 and TRBJ1-2, with D unresolved. The CDR3 is 11 residues long. Trimming shortened V by 6 bases and J by 3 bases, and 5 bases separated the two germline ends. The germline V gene encodes CDR1 LGHNT and CDR2 FRNRAP. The CDR3 DNA is TGTGCTAGTGGGGGCGACTATGGCTACACCTTC. It translates to CASGGDYGYTF.

V is TRBV6-1 and J is TRBJ2-2; 9 bases align to TRBD1. CDR3 size: 18 residues. Germline CDR1 MNHNS, CDR2 SASEGT. V shed 3 bases, J shed 6 bases, and the junction held 14 bases outside the gene matches. The CDR3 coding sequence is TGTGCCAGCAGTGAGACTAGTCCCGGGACAGGGAAGGCCGGGGAGCTGTTTTTT. It is translated as CASSETSPGTGKAGELFF.

This clone came up a few times. For the CDR3, the DNA is TGTGCCAGCAGAGAAACAGGCTCTGGAAACACCATATATTTT. It encodes CASRETGSGNTIYF. This chain joins TRBV14 and TRBJ1-3; a possible D gene is TRBD1 (5 bases). The length of the CDR3 is 14 residues. Looked up from germline, CDR1 is SGHDN and CDR2 is FVKESK. Trimming pared 6 bases from V and 0 bases from J, leaving 9 bases between.

The gene calls are TRBV5-4 and TRBJ1-1, with 7 bases matching TRBD1. V lost 4 bases and J lost 1; bases outside the gene matches: 7. The CDR3 runs 15 residues. Germline loops: CDR1 SGHNT, CDR2 YYREEE (reference sequence). The CDR3 DNA sequence: TGTGCCAGCAGCCCCAGAGGGACAGCGAACACTGAAGCTTTCTTT. This gives the protein CASSPRGTANTEAFF. The complete variable domain, with remaining parts taken from reference TRBV5-4 and TRBJ1-1, reads ETGVTQSPTHLIKTRGQQVTLRCSSQSGHNTVSWYQQALGQGPQFIFQYYREEENGRGNFPPRFSGLQFPNYSSELNVNALELDDSALYLCASSPRGTANTEAFFGQGTRLTVV.

The V call is TRBV9, the J call TRBJ2-7; possibly TRBD2 for D (6 bases). The CDR3 runs 15 residues. V lost 0 bases to trimming and J lost 1 base, with 11 bases between them. Germline values: CDR1 SGDLS, CDR2 YYNGEE. CDR3 sequence: CASSVGGEESYEQYF. The CDR3 coding sequence is TGTGCCAGCAGCGTAGGCGGGGAAGAGTCCTACGAGCAGTACTTC.